The 17 T cell receptor beta chains presented below share a single source sample, sequenced in a study of cytomegalovirus exposure and HLA in healthy donors. With 60 Vbeta and 13 Jbeta primers, the PCR was carried out. TCRdb's copy holds only in-frame clones and misses some; the assay was immunoSEQ multiplex PCR. In the table there are some 89,000 clones, over 70% of which are singletons. The source material was PBMCs. The receptors were gathered from a man aged 55 to 70 in good health and CMV-seronegative.

The genes are TRBV5-8 and TRBJ1-5, with 7 bases that match TRBD1. V lost 4 bases, J lost 0 bases, and 4 bases stayed unmatched. CDR3 length: 15 amino acids. Per the germline V gene, CDR1 is SGHTS and CDR2 is YDEGEE. In DNA form, the CDR3 reads TGTGCCAGCAGCCCGGGACAGACTAGCAATCAGCCCCAGCATTTT. Translation: CASSPGQTSNQPQHF.

The chain has TRBV4-1 and TRBJ2-1; D is ambiguous. Germline-derived CDR1 and CDR2 are MGHRA and YSYEKL. Trimming removed 0 bases from V and 7 bases from J, with 13 bases in between. The CDR3 extends over 15 amino acids. The CDR3 loop reads CASSQDFRQRNEQFF. The CDR3, as DNA: TGCGCCAGCAGCCAAGATTTTAGGCAGAGGAATGAGCAGTTCTTC.

This clone showed up just a few times. CDR3 in amino acids: CASRMDYGGDEQFF. CDR3 DNA: TGTGCCAGCAGAATGGACTACGGAGGTGATGAGCAGTTCTTC. The chain employs TRBV27 and TRBJ2-1; the D gene is possibly TRBD2 (6 bases). The CDR3 has 14 amino acids. Germline CDR1 and CDR2: MNHEY and SMNVEV (reference sequence). V was pared by 6 bases and J by 8 bases, with 17 bases between.

The V and J genes are TRBV2 and TRBJ2-1; the match to TRBD2 covers 9 bases. Germline V gene sequence: CDR1 SNHLY, CDR2 FYNNEI. Unmatched junction bases numbered 8, after V lost 4 bases and J lost 7 bases. This CDR3 region has 15 residues. The CDR3 nucleotides are TGTGCCAGCAGTGGTAGTAGCGGGAGATCAAATGAGCAGTTCTTC. This translates into CASSGSSGRSNEQFF.

The chain uses TRBV4-3 and TRBJ1-1; TRBD1 might be the D (5 bases). This CDR3 comprises 14 residues. CDR1 LGHNA and CDR2 YSLEER come from the germline V gene. V was shortened by 0 bases and J by 10 bases, with 15 bases between the two germline ends. The CDR3 sequence: CASSQEARQPLAFF. CDR3 in DNA: TGCGCCAGCAGCCAAGAAGCGAGACAGCCGTTAGCTTTCTTT.

The chain has TRBV6-5 and TRBJ2-7; D possibly corresponds to TRBD1 (6 bases). Germline CDR1 is MNHEY and CDR2 is SVGAGI. This CDR3 has 14 residues. V was clipped by 2 bases and J by 1 base, with 9 bases between them. For the CDR3, the DNA is TGTGCCAGCAGTTACCAGACAGGTTCCTACGAGCAGTACTTC. Translating gives CASSYQTGSYEQYF.

The chain has TRBV12-5 and TRBJ1-2; D is possibly TRBD1 (5 bases). CDR1 and CDR2 from the germline V gene are LGHNT and FRNRAP. The CDR3 is made up of 15 amino acids. V lost 1 base to trimming and J lost 5 bases, with 14 bases between them. Here the CDR3 reads CASGLGQYPWYGYTF. The CDR3 nucleotides read TGTGCTAGTGGTTTGGGACAGTATCCTTGGTATGGCTACACCTTC.

The chain recombines TRBV5-1 with TRBJ2-7; 7 positions match TRBD1. Unmatched junction bases numbered 2, after V lost 2 bases and J lost 0 bases. The V gene's germline CDR1 is SGHRS and CDR2 YFSETQ. The CDR3 extends over 14 amino acids. The CDR3, as DNA: TGCGCCAGCAGCTTTACAGGGGACTCCTACGAGCAGTACTTC. Amino acid sequence: CASSFTGDSYEQYF.

The CDR3 sequence: CSAVAAGGFHEQYF. For the CDR3, the DNA is TGCAGCGCCGTTGCGGCGGGAGGGTTTCACGAGCAGTACTTC. This rearrangement joins TRBV29-1 to TRBJ2-7, with TRBD2 matching over 9 bases. Per the germline V gene, CDR1 is SQVTM and CDR2 is ANQGSEA. J lost 5 bases, V lost 7 bases, and 12 bases had no gene match. The CDR3 extends over 14 amino acids.

The V and J genes are TRBV5-4 and TRBJ1-2, with unresolved D. V was shortened by 0 bases and J by 4 bases, with 13 bases between the two germline ends. The CDR3 is 15 amino acids. Germline loops: CDR1 SGHNT, CDR2 YYREEE (reference sequence). The DNA for the CDR3 is TGTGCCAGCAGCTTGGTCGGCGGAAACTTCTATGGCTACACCTTC. Its protein product is CASSLVGGNFYGYTF.

Only a few counts were recorded for this clone. Here the CDR3 reads CASSFRQGRNEQYF. In DNA, the CDR3 is TGTGCCAGCAGTTTCCGACAGGGAAGGAACGAGCAGTACTTC. The chain combines TRBV27 with TRBJ2-7; 7 bases match TRBD1. CDR3 size: 14 residues. Per the germline V gene, CDR1 is MNHEY and CDR2 is SMNVEV (reference sequence). The V and J ends lost 3 bases and 5 bases, in that order; junction bases with no gene match: 7.

In this sample, this clone turned up once. This chain joins TRBV19 and TRBJ2-7; D perhaps matches TRBD2 (5 bases). CDR1 and CDR2 (germline): LNHDA, SQIVND (reference sequence). There are 14 residues in the CDR3. V shed 3 bases and J shed 0 bases, with 9 bases lying between them. CDR3 sequence: CASSIGVPSYEQYF. CDR3 bases: TGTGCCAGTAGTATCGGGGTCCCCTCCTACGAGCAGTACTTC. The whole variable domain, remainder taken from reference TRBV19 and TRBJ2-7, is DGGITQSPKYLFRKEGQNVTLSCEQNLNHDAMYWYRQDPGQGLRLIYYSQIVNDFQKGDIAEGYSVSREKKESFPLTVTSAQKNPTAFYLCASSIGVPSYEQYFGPGTRLTVT.

The chain joins TRBV5-1 to TRBJ2-7, with D maybe TRBD1 (6 bases). Trimming took off 6 bases at V and 0 bases at J, with 13 bases between the two ends. The germline gives CDR1 SGHRS, CDR2 YFSETQ. The CDR3 is made up of 14 amino acids. CDR3 residues: CASKQETGSYEQYF. The CDR3 DNA reads TGCGCCAGCAAGCAAGAGACAGGCTCCTACGAGCAGTACTTC.

This chain connects TRBV5-4 to TRBJ2-3; 8 bases are shared with TRBD1. CDR3 length: 15 amino acids. Germline CDR1 reads SGHNT; CDR2 reads YYREEE (reference sequence). J was trimmed by 0 bases and V by 1 base; bases with no gene match: 1. The DNA for the CDR3 is TGTGCCAGCAGCTTGTACAGGGGGAGCACAGATACGCAGTATTTT. Translating it yields CASSLYRGSTDTQYF.

The CDR3 nucleotides are TGTGCCAGCAGTGAAGGAGACAGGGCGAGGCAGCCCCAGCATTTT. It yields the protein CASSEGDRARQPQHF. The gene calls are TRBV6-1 and TRBJ1-5, with 7 bases matching TRBD1. The CDR3 runs 15 residues. V lost 1 base to trimming and J lost 7 bases; unmatched junction nucleotides: 7. CDR1 is MNHNS, CDR2 SASEGT, per germline.

The rearrangement uses TRBV7-9 and TRBJ2-5; TRBD2 might be the D (5 bases). The ends were cut back, 4 bases at V and 3 bases at J, with 9 bases in the middle. The CDR3 has 13 residues. CDR1 is SEHNR and CDR2 is FQNEAQ in the germline V gene (reference sequence). The CDR3 is CASSSSGEETQYF. The CDR3 DNA sequence: TGTGCCAGCAGCTCCTCCGGGGAAGAGACCCAGTACTTC.

V and J are TRBV7-2 and TRBJ1-6; no reliable D call. Germline-derived CDR1 and CDR2 are SGHTA and FQGNSA. This CDR3 region has 15 residues. With 1 base removed from V and 0 bases from J, the gap between germline ends came to 4 bases. CDR3: CASSLDSSYNSPLHF. The CDR3 DNA follows: TGTGCCAGCAGCTTAGACAGCTCCTATAATTCACCCCTCCACTTT. The entire variable domain, with the rest obtained from reference TRBV7-2 and TRBJ1-6, is as follows: GAGVSQSPSNKVTEKGKDVELRCDPISGHTALYWYRQSLGQGLEFLIYFQGNSAPDKSGLPSDRFSAERTGGSVSTLTIQRTQQEDSAVYLCASSLDSSYNSPLHFGNGTRLTVT.